Below are 2 T cell receptor beta chains sequenced from a single sample in a study of CD8+ T cells in alopecia areata. Treatment specified: oral pan-JAK inhibitor, 5-10 mg twice daily. It was cDNA, reverse transcribed from extracted RNA, that served as the sequencing template. Clones were sequenced by immunoSEQ multiplex PCR, and TCRdb holds only the in-frame ones, with some missing. Of approximately 300,000 clones in the sample, roughly 60% were seen once. The sample consisted of CD4+ T cells sorted from blood, taken at week 24, from a patient treated with tofacitinib. These TCRs come from a human donor with alopecia areata.

In its sample, this clone was seen once. V and J are TRBV30 and TRBJ1-4, with 8 bases lining up with TRBD1. After removal of 3 bases from V and 5 bases from J, the junction contained 5 bases not matched to a gene. CDR1 is GTSNPN, CDR2 SVGIG, per germline (reference sequence). CDR3 size: 14 residues. CDR3 sequence: CAWSVDRGNEKLFF. DNA for the CDR3: TGTGCCTGGAGCGTCGACAGGGGAAATGAAAAACTGTTTTTT.

This chain joins TRBV25-1 and TRBJ2-5, with 12 nucleotides matching TRBD2. After removal of 5 bases from V and 3 bases from J, the junction contained 13 bases not matched to a gene. Germline CDR1 and CDR2: MGHDK and SYGVNS. The CDR3 contains 18 residues. This CDR3 is CASSSTLLGLAGKETQYF. The CDR3, as DNA: TGTGCCAGCAGTTCTACCCTGCTCGGACTAGCGGGGAAAGAGACCCAGTACTTC.